This T cell receptor beta chain was retrieved from a study of blood T cell repertoires in COVID-19. Overall study context: Samples representing acute and convalescent COVID-19 were sourced from the United States, Italy and Spain.

Participants were aged roughly 18 to 100 years from about two dozen US areas. TCRdb's copy holds only in-frame clones and misses some; the assay was immunoSEQ multiplex PCR. The table shows 150,000 to 200,000 clones, with around 83% occurring only once. The sample was PBMCs or T cells enriched from blood (not recorded which). This receptor was identified in a woman in her 50s in a cohort exposed to, infected with or recovered from COVID-19 (not recorded which).

The CDR3 sequence is CASSIGTGTGANYGYTF. The CDR3 DNA reads TGTGCCAGTAGTATAGGAACCGGGACAGGAGCTAACTATGGCTACACCTTC. The V call is TRBV19, the J call TRBJ1-2; 8 bases are a match to TRBD1. V lost 1 base, J lost 0 bases, and 7 bases stayed unmatched. The CDR3 contains 17 residues. The germline V gene encodes CDR1 LNHDA and CDR2 SQIVND (reference sequence).